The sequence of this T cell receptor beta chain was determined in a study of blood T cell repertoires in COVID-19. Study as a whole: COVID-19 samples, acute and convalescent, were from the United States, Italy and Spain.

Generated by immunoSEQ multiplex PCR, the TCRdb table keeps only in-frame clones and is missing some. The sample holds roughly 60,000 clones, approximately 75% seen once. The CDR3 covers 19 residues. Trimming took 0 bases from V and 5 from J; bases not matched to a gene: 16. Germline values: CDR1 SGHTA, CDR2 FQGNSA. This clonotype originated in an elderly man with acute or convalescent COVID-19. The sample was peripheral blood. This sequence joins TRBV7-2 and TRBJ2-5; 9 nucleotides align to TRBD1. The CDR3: CASSLALPDRGGAGETQYF. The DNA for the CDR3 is TGTGCCAGCAGCTTAGCCCTCCCCGACAGGGGGGGCGCTGGGGAGACCCAGTACTTC.